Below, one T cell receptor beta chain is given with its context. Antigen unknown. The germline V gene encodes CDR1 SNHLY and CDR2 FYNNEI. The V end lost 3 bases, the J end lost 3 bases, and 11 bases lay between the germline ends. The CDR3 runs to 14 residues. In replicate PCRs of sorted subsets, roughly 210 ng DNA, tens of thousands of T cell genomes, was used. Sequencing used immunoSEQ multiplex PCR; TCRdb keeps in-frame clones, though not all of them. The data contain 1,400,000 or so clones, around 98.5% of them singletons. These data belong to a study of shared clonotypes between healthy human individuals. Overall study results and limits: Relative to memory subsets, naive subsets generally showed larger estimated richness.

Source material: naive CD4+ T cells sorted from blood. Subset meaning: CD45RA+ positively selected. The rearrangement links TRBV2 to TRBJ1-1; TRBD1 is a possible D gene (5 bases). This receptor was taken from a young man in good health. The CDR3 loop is CASSEQGVDTEAFF. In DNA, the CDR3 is TGTGCCAGCAGTGAGCAGGGCGTTGACACTGAAGCTTTCTTT.